The sequence of this T cell receptor (beta chain) was determined in a study of cytomegalovirus exposure and HLA in healthy donors. Whole-study results and caveats: TCR beta sequences numbering under 20,000 were associated with HLA alleles at 0.05 false discovery rate in a later analysis. Further analysis was carried out later, and it showed several of the most significant clusters appearing linked to common viral pathogens. Follow-up analysis later connected one missense variant in DCLRE1C with trimming of TCR beta V- and J-genes.

On this clone itself: Its antigen is not identified.

The CDR3 is 17 amino acids. Germline V gene sequence: CDR1 SGHNT, CDR2 YYREEE (reference sequence). V shed 1 base and J 4 bases; nucleotides not matched to a gene: 7. Primers for the PCR totalled 60 Vbeta and 13 Jbeta. In the authors' methods: Around 80 million unique TCR beta chains, around 10 million of them shared, were counted by a later analysis. Generated by immunoSEQ multiplex PCR, the TCRdb table keeps only in-frame clones and is missing some. For V, J and clone size, that table is used; D and trimming come from the DNA. The repertoire has about 160,000 clones, approximately 80% of them found once; the top ten carry more than 1%.

The J gene is TRBJ2-2, the V gene TRBV5-4; 10 positions match TRBD2. The sample comprised PBMCs. The receptor comes from a boy aged 2 to 10 in good health and CMV-seronegative. The CDR3 sequence: CASSLSSGRALTGELFF. The CDR3 DNA sequence: TGTGCCAGCAGCTTGTCAAGCGGGAGGGCCCTCACCGGGGAGCTGTTTTTT.